Reported below is one TCR beta chain. Original handling: Researchers report that nucleated cell counts were estimated from reference gene primer amplification. Sequencing was performed with immunoSEQ multiplex PCR; in TCRdb, only in-frame clones are kept and a portion is missing. That table furnishes V, J and clone size, whereas the DNA furnished D and trimming. The table has 95,000 to 150,000 clones, approximately 83% seen once. V trimming: 5 bases; J trimming: 6 bases; junction bases outside the gene matches: 8. Germline assignment: CDR1 SGHTA and CDR2 FQGNSA. This CDR3 has 14 amino acids. These data are taken from a study of blood T cell repertoires in COVID-19. Study-wide background: The origin of the acute and convalescent COVID-19 samples was the United States, Italy and Spain. In each case, the material was cDNA or gDNA derived from T cells, B-cell-depleted T cells, or PBMCs.

Sequencing input: peripheral blood. J is TRBJ1-2 and V is TRBV7-2, with 8 bases matching TRBD1. The sequence derives from a man at least 80 years old with active or convalescent COVID-19. CDR3 sequence (DNA): TGTGCCAGCAGCGGTAGGGACAGGACTGATGGCTACACCTTC. This sequence encodes CASSGRDRTDGYTF.